A selection of T cell receptor beta chains follows, all from one sample in a study of shared clonotypes between healthy human individuals. Profiling relied on immunoSEQ multiplex PCR, and the TCRdb table lists in-frame clones only, not all of them. The sample lists approximately 1,500,000 clones, roughly 96% occurring once. Sequenced material: naive CD4+ T cells sorted from blood. The receptors derive from a man aged 25 to 45 in good health. Each CDR3 is given with its conserved first and last residue. The D gene is left open where the match is weak. Rows may omit the clone size; those that give it use once, few, many or a size class.

V	D	J	size	CDR3	DNA
TRBV5-1	.	TRBJ1-3	.	CASSSGGSGNTIYF	TGCGCCAGCAGCTCGGGGGGTTCTGGAAACACCATATATTTT
TRBV5-1	.	TRBJ2-2	.	CASSASWRSDTGELFF	TGCGCCAGCAGCGCCAGTTGGCGGAGTGACACCGGGGAGCTGTTTTTT
TRBV18	TRBD2	TRBJ2-3	.	CASSALAGDSDTQYF	TGTGCCAGCTCAGCTTTAGCGGGAGATTCAGATACGCAGTATTTT
TRBV18	TRBD1	TRBJ2-2	.	CASSPRSPANRGHTGELFF	TGTGCCAGCTCACCTCGATCACCGGCAAACAGGGGGCACACCGGGGAGCTGTTTTTT
TRBV28	TRBD2	TRBJ2-7	few	CASRRTSGSYEQYF	TGTGCCAGCCGAAGGACTAGCGGGTCCTACGAGCAGTACTTC
TRBV5-1	TRBD1	TRBJ2-5	.	CASSRQGREETQYF	TGCGCCAGCAGCCGACAGGGGCGTGAGGAGACCCAGTACTTC
TRBV6-5	.	TRBJ1-2	.	CASSYSPGVADGYTF	TGTGCCAGCAGTTACTCGCCGGGGGTGGCGGACGGCTACACCTTC
TRBV27	TRBD1	TRBJ2-7	.	CASSLRDRVYEQYF	TGTGCCAGCAGTTTAAGGGACAGGGTCTACGAGCAGTACTTC
TRBV11-2	.	TRBJ2-1	.	CASSLGVGEQFF	TGTGCCAGCAGCTTGGGGGTGGGTGAGCAGTTCTTC
TRBV9	.	TRBJ2-1	.	CASSVGFLSSYNEQFF	TGTGCCAGCAGCGTAGGCTTCTTAAGCTCCTACAATGAGCAGTTCTTC
TRBV9	.	TRBJ1-3	.	CASSVGEPSGNTIYF	TGTGCCAGCAGCGTAGGTGAGCCCTCTGGAAACACCATATATTTT
TRBV5-5	.	TRBJ1-2	.	CASSLSASNYGYTF	TGTGCCAGCAGCTTGTCAGCTTCAAACTATGGCTACACCTTC
TRBV15	.	TRBJ2-7	.	CATSSLIHEQYF	TGTGCCACCAGCAGTTTAATACACGAGCAGTACTTC
TRBV7-6	TRBD2	TRBJ2-1	.	CASSFTLAGGNNEQFF	TGTGCCAGCAGCTTCACTCTAGCGGGAGGCAACAATGAGCAGTTCTTC
TRBV29-1	.	TRBJ1-4	.	CSGTDTGRGEKLFF	TGCAGCGGGACGGACACAGGGCGAGGTGAAAAACTGTTTTTT
TRBV28	TRBD1	TRBJ2-7	.	CASSSFTGTGRYEQYF	TGTGCCAGCAGTTCCTTTACCGGGACAGGGCGCTACGAGCAGTACTTC
TRBV19	.	TRBJ2-1	.	CASSTPPAGQFF	TGTGCCAGTAGTACCCCCCCCGCCGGGCAGTTCTTC
TRBV10-3	.	TRBJ2-3	.	CATNLGGSTDTQYF	TGTGCCACTAACCTCGGCGGGAGCACAGATACGCAGTATTTT
TRBV28	TRBD1	TRBJ2-7	.	CASHGQATYEQYF	TGTGCCAGCCACGGACAGGCGACCTACGAGCAGTACTTC
TRBV7-2	.	TRBJ2-7	.	CASSLSQGYEQYF	TGTGCCAGCAGCTTATCCCAGGGCTACGAGCAGTACTTC
TRBV9	.	TRBJ1-3	once	CASSVVPALGNTIYF	TGTGCCAGCAGCGTAGTCCCAGCGCTTGGAAACACCATATATTTT
TRBV28	.	TRBJ2-1	.	CASTGTPPYNEQFF	TGTGCCAGTACGGGGACTCCGCCCTACAATGAGCAGTTCTTC
TRBV11-2	.	TRBJ2-7	.	CASSLVFGVSYEQYF	TGTGCCAGCAGCTTAGTGTTTGGGGTTTCCTACGAGCAGTACTTC
TRBV5-1	.	TRBJ1-5	.	CASSLGEHSNQPQHF	TGCGCCAGCAGCTTGGGGGAACATAGCAATCAGCCCCAGCATTTT
TRBV28	.	TRBJ2-2	.	CASTLGQGVGGELFF	TGTGCCAGCACCCTAGGGCAGGGTGTCGGCGGGGAGCTGTTTTTT
TRBV5-4	TRBD1	TRBJ1-3	.	CASSSGQRNSGNTIYF	TGTGCCAGCAGCTCGGGACAGCGAAACTCTGGAAACACCATATATTTT
TRBV19	.	TRBJ2-3	.	CASSKRDTRYTDTQYF	TGTGCCAGTAGCAAACGGGACACCCGTTACACAGATACGCAGTATTTT
TRBV10-3	.	TRBJ2-3	.	CAITGGDTQYF	TGTGCCATCACCGGGGGAGATACGCAGTATTTT
TRBV19	TRBD2	TRBJ2-1	.	CASSTPPGTIYNEQFF	TGTGCCAGTAGTACTCCACCCGGGACTATCTACAATGAGCAGTTCTTC
TRBV5-8	.	TRBJ2-5	.	CASSLWGKETQYF	TGTGCCAGCAGCTTGTGGGGGAAAGAGACCCAGTACTTC
TRBV27	TRBD2	TRBJ2-1	.	CASSLTFRTSGRSESIF	TGTGCCAGCAGCCTCACATTCAGGACTAGCGGGAGGTCCGAATCAATCTTC
TRBV28	.	TRBJ2-7	.	CASSLGGTIVYEQYF	TGTGCCAGCAGTTTGGGCGGGACAATAGTCTACGAGCAGTACTTC
TRBV12-5	TRBD2	TRBJ2-1	.	CASGLYRGEGGNEQFF	TGTGCTAGTGGTTTGTATCGGGGGGAGGGCGGTAATGAGCAGTTCTTC
TRBV15	TRBD2	TRBJ2-3	.	CATTETRLKGLAGGDSTDTQYF	TGTGCCACCACCGAGACGCGATTAAAGGGGCTAGCGGGAGGGGATAGCACAGATACGCAGTATTTT
TRBV28	TRBD1	TRBJ2-1	.	CASSLVGQGKNEQFF	TGTGCCAGCAGTTTAGTGGGACAGGGGAAGAATGAGCAGTTCTTC
TRBV18	TRBD1	TRBJ1-1	.	CASSPLGQDHTEAFF	TGTGCCAGCTCACCATTGGGACAGGATCATACTGAAGCTTTCTTT
TRBV11-2	.	TRBJ1-5	.	CASSESPFQPQHF	TGTGCCAGCAGCGAGAGCCCTTTTCAGCCCCAGCATTTT
TRBV28	.	TRBJ1-2	.	CASSVTGTYGYTF	TGTGCCAGCAGTGTCACAGGGACCTATGGCTACACCTTC
TRBV5-1	.	TRBJ2-3	once	CASSPGMAGIDTQYF	TGCGCCAGCAGCCCAGGGATGGCGGGGATAGATACGCAGTATTTT
TRBV7-3	.	TRBJ1-2	.	CASSPAGAGYGYTF	TGTGCCAGCAGCCCCGCGGGGGCGGGCTATGGCTACACCTTC
TRBV7-3	.	TRBJ2-1	.	CASSFGLALNNEQFF	TGTGCCAGCAGCTTCGGGCTAGCCCTCAACAATGAGCAGTTCTTC
TRBV7-2	.	TRBJ1-2	.	CASSLGVGLGYGYTF	TGTGCCAGCAGCTTAGGAGTGGGGCTCGGCTATGGCTACACCTTC
TRBV5-4	TRBD1	TRBJ2-7	.	CASSPGTGFEQYF	TGTGCCAGCAGCCCCGGGACAGGCTTCGAGCAGTACTTC
TRBV27	TRBD2	TRBJ2-3	once	CASSFTSGTDTQYF	TGTGCCAGCAGTTTTACTAGCGGGACAGATACGCAGTATTTT
TRBV7-8	.	TRBJ1-2	.	CASSLFVAKGAEGYTF	TGTGCCAGCAGCTTATTCGTCGCTAAGGGAGCGGAGGGCTACACCTTC
TRBV5-1	.	TRBJ1-3	.	CASSHRSVHSPISGNTIYF	TGCGCCAGCAGCCATCGCTCCGTACATTCGCCTATCTCTGGAAACACCATATATTTT
TRBV27	TRBD1	TRBJ2-7	.	CASRPGTHRGPSYEQYF	TGTGCCAGCAGGCCTGGCACTCACAGGGGGCCCAGCTACGAGCAGTACTTC
TRBV9	.	TRBJ1-1	.	CASGDRPNTEAFF	TGTGCCAGCGGAGACAGGCCGAACACTGAAGCTTTCTTT
TRBV5-1	.	TRBJ1-4	.	CASSVNAGALNEKLFF	TGCGCCAGCAGCGTAAACGCAGGGGCTCTTAATGAAAAACTGTTTTTT
TRBV5-1	.	TRBJ2-7	.	CASSVFSLGGEQYF	TGCGCCAGCAGCGTCTTTAGCTTGGGCGGCGAGCAGTACTTC